This T cell receptor beta chain came from a study of shared clonotypes between healthy human individuals. The V end was cut by 1 base, the J end by 0 bases, with 11 bases between. This CDR3 region has 15 residues. The germline V gene encodes CDR1 SGHDT and CDR2 YYEEEE. Findings and caveats of the study: Shared clonotypes across all four donors exceeded non-shared ones in generation probability. Several donors held about 5% of naive CD4 clonotypes in common.

Only in-frame clones appear in the TCRdb table, and some are missing; sequencing was by immunoSEQ multiplex PCR. The sample has roughly 1.4 million clones, 98% seen once; the top ten hold about 0.4%. Concerning this clone itself: Its matching antigen is unknown.

The sequenced material came from naive CD4+ T cells sorted from blood. Subset here: CD45RA+ positively selected. The TCR was taken from a man aged 25-45 years in good health. This chain uses TRBV5-6 with TRBJ2-7; TRBD2 is a possible D gene (5 bases). Written as DNA, the CDR3 is TGTGCCAGCAGCTTGTTGTCGGGAAGCTCCTACGAGCAGTACTTC. Amino acid sequence: CASSLLSGSSYEQYF.